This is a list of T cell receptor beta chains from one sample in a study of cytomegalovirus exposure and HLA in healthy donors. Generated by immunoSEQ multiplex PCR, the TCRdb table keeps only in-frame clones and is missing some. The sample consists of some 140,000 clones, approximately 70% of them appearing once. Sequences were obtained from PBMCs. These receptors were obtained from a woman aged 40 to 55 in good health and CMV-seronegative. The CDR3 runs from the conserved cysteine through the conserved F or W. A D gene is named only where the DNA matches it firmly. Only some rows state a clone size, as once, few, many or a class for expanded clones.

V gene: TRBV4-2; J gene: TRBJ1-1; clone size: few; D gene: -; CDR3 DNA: TGTGCCAGCAGCCAAGGGGGCAGCAAGAACACTGAAGCTTTCTTT; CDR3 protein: CASSQGGSKNTEAFF
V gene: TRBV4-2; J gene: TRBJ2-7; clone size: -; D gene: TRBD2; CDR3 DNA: TGTGCCAGCAGCCAAGCTCTAGCGGGGTCTGAGCAGTACTTC; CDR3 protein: CASSQALAGSEQYF
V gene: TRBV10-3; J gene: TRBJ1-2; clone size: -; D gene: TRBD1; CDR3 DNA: TGTGCCATCAATCCGGGACAGGGGGATGGCTACACCTTC; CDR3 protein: CAINPGQGDGYTF
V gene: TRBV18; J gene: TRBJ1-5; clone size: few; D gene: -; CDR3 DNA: TGTGCCAGCTCTCTCTCCGGGAGAAGCAATCAGCCCCAGCATTTT; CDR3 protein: CASSLSGRSNQPQHF
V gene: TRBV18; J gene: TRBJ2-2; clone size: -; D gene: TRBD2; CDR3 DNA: TGTGCCAGCTCATTACGTCTAGCGGACAACACCGGGGAGCTGTTTTTT; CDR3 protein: CASSLRLADNTGELFF
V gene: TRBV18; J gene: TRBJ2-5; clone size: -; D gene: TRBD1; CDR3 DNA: TGTGCCAGCTCAAGACAGGGGGTAGAGCAAGAGACCCAGTACTTC; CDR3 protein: CASSRQGVEQETQYF
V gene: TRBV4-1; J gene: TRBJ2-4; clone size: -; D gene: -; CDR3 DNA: TGCGCCAGCAGCCAAGTCCTAAACGGAAACATTCAGTACTTC; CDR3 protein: CASSQVLNGNIQYF
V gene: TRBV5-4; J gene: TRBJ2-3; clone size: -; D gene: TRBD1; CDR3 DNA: TGTGCCAGCTCCGACAGGGCTAGCACAGATACGCAGTATTTT; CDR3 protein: CASSDRASTDTQYF
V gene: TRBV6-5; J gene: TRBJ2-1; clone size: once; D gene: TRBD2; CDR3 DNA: TGTGCCAGCAGTTACGGACTAGGCGTACTCTACAATGAGCAGTTCTTC; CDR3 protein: CASSYGLGVLYNEQFF
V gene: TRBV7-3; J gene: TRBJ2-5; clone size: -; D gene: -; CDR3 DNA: TGTGCCAGCAGCCAAGGATCACAGCAAGAGACCCAGTACTTC; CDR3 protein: CASSQGSQQETQYF
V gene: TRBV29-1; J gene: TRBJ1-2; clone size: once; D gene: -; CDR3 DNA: TGCAGCGTTGTAGTACAGGGTGGGGATGGCTACACCTTC; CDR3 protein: CSVVVQGGDGYTF